This paragraph covers one T cell receptor beta chain sequence. This clonotype was found a few times. No cognate antigen has been identified for it. Per-nucleotide qualities are absent, and no much larger clonotype sits a single base away. Immediately after resection, surgical brain or tumor specimens were cryofrozen in liquid nitrogen, and peripheral blood cells were collected at the same time. Taken from the germline V gene, the CDR1 and CDR2 loops are LGHNA and YSLEER. The CDR3 numbers 15 residues from cysteine through phenylalanine. Solely the CDR3 DNA is kept, with 45 bases framed from the first base. Trimming takes 4 bases off V and 3 bases off J; junction bases not matched to a gene: 3. This specimen belongs to a study of glioma-infiltrating T cells (TCRdb year 2016). The study in broad terms: Low-grade gliomas were represented by WHO grade II oligodendrogliomas or astrocytomas, and glioblastomas were represented by WHO grade IV tumors that were sampled at initial rather than recurrent diagnosis. Glioma patients received dexamethasone for six or fewer days before surgery. The sequencing target for blood libraries was roughly 4- to 10-fold coverage of around 1 million peripheral T cells. TCR alpha- and beta-chain repertoires were sequenced from glioma tissue, non-neoplastic brain tissue and matched peripheral blood mononuclear cells. Each tissue-infiltrating repertoire was compared with the same patient's peripheral blood repertoire to measure divergence between tissue and blood T-cell populations. The paired cohort was made up of three low-grade glioma patients, about 8 primary glioblastoma patients and three non-glioma patients who contributed non-neoplastic brain tissue.

TCR alpha and beta CDR3 regions were amplified with the iRepertoire nested amplicon-rescue multiplex PCR (arm-PCR) platform from RNA. One-step reverse transcription and amplification used roughly 100-400 ng of tissue mRNA or PBMC total RNA as input. Following bead purification, Illumina adapters were added through a secondary multiplex PCR, and the libraries were then gel-purified between 200 and 400 bp. Internal 6-nucleotide barcodes were carried by the libraries and were used for demultiplexing. The libraries were sequenced on an Illumina MiSeq using 2x220 or 2x250 nucleotide paired-end reads. In the authors' own workflow: FLASH 1.2.11 was used to merge paired reads, and BWA-MEM then aligned the reads to the GRCh37 human genome before TRA and TRB reads were extracted. For V and J assignment, an IMGT-derived reference of cassette sequences and CDR3 motifs that included pseudogenes was used. Reads were translated in three frames, and productive CDR3s were defined by a C…FGXG motif without stop codons. A clonotype was defined as a unique combination of a V-J cassette pair and a CDR3 amino acid sequence. Filtering of reads was based on Hamming distance, with the threshold set by the sequence error rate of each sample in mapped regions. Using fastp trimming at Q25 and MiXCR clonotype assembly, TCRdb reanalyzed the public sequencing data and kept in-frame beta chains. Merged by CDR3 protein, the rows form single entries marked with the most common genes and DNA. The V and J calls follow TCRdb's processing rather than the paper's. The sample table contains about 380,000 distinct CDR3 sequences; only one count was recorded for roughly 41% of them. The biggest ten clones account for 12% of the sample.

Results and caveats for the whole study, not just this receptor: Only a very small number of CDR3 sequences turned up in both tissue and blood, a result put down to high CDR3 diversity combined with limited sampling. VJ-independent divergence between tissue and blood was lower than expected in non-neoplastic patients but higher than expected in all gliomas, particularly low-grade gliomas. Patients with low tissue-blood divergence were marked by a signature set of shared blood CDR3 motifs, and that set was depleted in highly divergent patients. Group comparisons rested on small numbers: three non-neoplastic, three low-grade glioma and 7 or 8 glioblastoma patients.

The chain is encoded by TRBV4-3 joined to TRBJ1-5, with TRBD1 matching 10 junction bases. Sequencing input: glioma tissue, nonneoplastic brain tissue, or PBMCs (not recorded which). This clonotype was obtained from a human donor with low-grade glioma or glioblastoma, undergoing nonglioma brain surgery, or in good health (not recorded which). The CDR3 region reads CASSPGTGDNQPQHF. At the DNA level, the sequence is TGCGCCAGCAGCCCCGGGACAGGGGACAATCAGCCCCAGCATTTT.